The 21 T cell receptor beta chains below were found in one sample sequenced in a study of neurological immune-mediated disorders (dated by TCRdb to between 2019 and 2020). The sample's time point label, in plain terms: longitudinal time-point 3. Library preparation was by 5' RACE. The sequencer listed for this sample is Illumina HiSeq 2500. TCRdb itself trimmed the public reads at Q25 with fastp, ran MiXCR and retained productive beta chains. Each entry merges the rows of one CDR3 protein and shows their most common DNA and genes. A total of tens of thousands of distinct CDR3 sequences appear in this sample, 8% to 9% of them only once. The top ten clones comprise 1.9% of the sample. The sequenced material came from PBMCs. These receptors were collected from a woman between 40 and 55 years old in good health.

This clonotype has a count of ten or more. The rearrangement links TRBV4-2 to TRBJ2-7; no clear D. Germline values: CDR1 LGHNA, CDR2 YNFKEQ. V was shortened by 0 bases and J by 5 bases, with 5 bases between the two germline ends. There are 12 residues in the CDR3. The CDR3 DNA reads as TGTGCCAGCAGCCAAGACCTCCACGAGCAGTACTTC. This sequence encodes CASSQDLHEQYF.

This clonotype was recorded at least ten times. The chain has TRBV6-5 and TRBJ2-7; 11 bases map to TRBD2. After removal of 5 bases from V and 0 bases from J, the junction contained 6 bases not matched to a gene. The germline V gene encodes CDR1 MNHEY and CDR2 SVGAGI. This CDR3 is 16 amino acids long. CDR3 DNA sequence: TGTGCCAGCAGTCCCCGACTAGCGGGGAGCTCCTACGAGCAGTACTTC. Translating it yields CASSPRLAGSSYEQYF.

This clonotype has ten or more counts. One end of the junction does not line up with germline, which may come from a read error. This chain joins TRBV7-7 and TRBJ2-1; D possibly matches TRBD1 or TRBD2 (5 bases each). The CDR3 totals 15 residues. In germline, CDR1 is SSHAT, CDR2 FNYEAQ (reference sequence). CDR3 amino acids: CASSQSGTPGNEQFF. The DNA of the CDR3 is TGTGCTAGCAGCCAATCCGGGACCCCAGGCAATGAGCAGTTCTTC.

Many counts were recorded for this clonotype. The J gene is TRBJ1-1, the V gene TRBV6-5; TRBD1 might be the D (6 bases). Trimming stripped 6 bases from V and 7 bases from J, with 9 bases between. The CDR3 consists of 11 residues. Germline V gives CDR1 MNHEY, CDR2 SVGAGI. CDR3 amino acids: CASRGAVEAFF. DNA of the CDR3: TGTGCCAGCAGGGGGGCGGTTGAAGCTTTCTTT.

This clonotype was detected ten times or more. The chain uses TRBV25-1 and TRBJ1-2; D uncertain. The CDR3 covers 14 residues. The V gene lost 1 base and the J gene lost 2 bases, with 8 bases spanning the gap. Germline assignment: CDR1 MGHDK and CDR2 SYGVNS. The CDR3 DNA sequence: TGTGCCAGCAGTGAATTTGTCAGGAACTATGGCTACACCTTC. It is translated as CASSEFVRNYGYTF.

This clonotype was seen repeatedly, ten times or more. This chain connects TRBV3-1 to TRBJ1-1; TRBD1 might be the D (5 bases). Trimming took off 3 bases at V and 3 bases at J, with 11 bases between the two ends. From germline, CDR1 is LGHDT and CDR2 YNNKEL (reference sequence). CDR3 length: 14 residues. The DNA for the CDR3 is TGTGCCAGCAGCCACTCAGGGTGGGACACTGAAGCTTTCTTT. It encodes CASSHSGWDTEAFF.

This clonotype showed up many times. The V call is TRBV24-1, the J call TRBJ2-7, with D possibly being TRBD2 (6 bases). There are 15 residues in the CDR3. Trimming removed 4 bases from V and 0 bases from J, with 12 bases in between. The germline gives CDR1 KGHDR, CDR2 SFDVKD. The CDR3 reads CATSEGTDISYEQYF. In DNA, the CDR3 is TGTGCCACCAGTGAGGGGACTGATATCTCCTACGAGCAGTACTTC.

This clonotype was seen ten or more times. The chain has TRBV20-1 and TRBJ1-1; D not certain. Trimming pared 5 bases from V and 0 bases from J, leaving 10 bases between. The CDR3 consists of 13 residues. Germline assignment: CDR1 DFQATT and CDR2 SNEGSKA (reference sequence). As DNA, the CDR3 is TGCAGTGCTTTACGGGTGATGAACACTGAAGCTTTCTTT. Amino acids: CSALRVMNTEAFF.

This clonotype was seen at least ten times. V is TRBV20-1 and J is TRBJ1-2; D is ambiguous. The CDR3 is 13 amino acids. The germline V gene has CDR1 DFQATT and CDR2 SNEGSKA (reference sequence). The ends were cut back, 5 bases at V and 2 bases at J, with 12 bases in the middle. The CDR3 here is CSAPSFGNYGYTF. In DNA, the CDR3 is TGCAGTGCTCCTTCGTTTGGGAACTATGGCTACACCTTC.

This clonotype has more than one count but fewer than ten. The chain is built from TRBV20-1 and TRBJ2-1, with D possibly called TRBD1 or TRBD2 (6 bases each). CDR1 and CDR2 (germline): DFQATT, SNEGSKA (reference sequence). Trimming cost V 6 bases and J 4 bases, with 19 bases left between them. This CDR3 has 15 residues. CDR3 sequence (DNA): TGCAGTGCCCATTTTACAGGGAGGCTATACAATGAGCAGTTCTTC. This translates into CSAHFTGRLYNEQFF.

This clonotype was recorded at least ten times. The CDR3 protein is CSAWDRGETEAFF. As DNA, the CDR3 is TGCAGCGCCTGGGACAGGGGTGAGACTGAAGCTTTCTTT. The rearrangement joins TRBV29-1 to TRBJ1-1; 10 positions agree with TRBD1. V was clipped by 7 bases and J by 5 bases; unmatched bases: 7. Per germline, CDR1 SQVTM and CDR2 ANQGSEA. The CDR3 is 13 amino acids. Together with reference TRBV29-1 and TRBJ1-1, the CDR3 gives the full variable domain: SAVISQKPSRDICQRGTSLTIQCQVDSQVTMMFWYRQQPGQSLTLIATANQGSEATYESGFVIDKFPISRPNLTFSTLTVSNMSPEDSSIYLCSAWDRGETEAFFGQGTRLTVV.

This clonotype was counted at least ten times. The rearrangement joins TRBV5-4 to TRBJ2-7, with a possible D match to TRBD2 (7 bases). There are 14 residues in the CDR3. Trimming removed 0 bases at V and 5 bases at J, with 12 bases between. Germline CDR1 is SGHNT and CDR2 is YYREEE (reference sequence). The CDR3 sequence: CASSLVGGRNEQYF. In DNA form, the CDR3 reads TGTGCCAGCAGCTTGGTGGGGGGGCGGAACGAGCAGTACTTC.

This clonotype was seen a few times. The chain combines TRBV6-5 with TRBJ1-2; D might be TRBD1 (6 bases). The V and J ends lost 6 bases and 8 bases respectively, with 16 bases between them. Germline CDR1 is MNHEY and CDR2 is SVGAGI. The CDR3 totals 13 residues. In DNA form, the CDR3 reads TGTGCCAGCAGGCGCGGACAGCAGATGGGCTACACCTTC. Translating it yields CASRRGQQMGYTF.

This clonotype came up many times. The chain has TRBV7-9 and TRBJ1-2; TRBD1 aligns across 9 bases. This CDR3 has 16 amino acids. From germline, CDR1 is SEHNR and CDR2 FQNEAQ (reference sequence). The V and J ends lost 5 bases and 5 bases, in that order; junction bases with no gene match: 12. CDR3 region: CASSPPTRDREYGYTF. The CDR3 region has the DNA TGTGCCAGCAGCCCCCCGACCCGGGACAGGGAGTATGGCTACACCTTC. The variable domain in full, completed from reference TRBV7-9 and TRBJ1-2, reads DTGVSQNPRHKITKRGQNVTFRCDPISEHNRLYWYRQTLGQGPEFLTYFQNEAQLEKSRLLSDRFSAERPKGSFSTLEIQRTEQGDSAMYLCASSPPTRDREYGYTFGSGTRLTVV.

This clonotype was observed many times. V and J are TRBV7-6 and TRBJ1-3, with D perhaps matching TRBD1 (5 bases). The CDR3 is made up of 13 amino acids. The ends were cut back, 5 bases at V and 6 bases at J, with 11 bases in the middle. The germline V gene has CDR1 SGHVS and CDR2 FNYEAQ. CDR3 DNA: TGTGCCAGCAGCCCCAGGGATTCAAACACCATATATTTT. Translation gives CASSPRDSNTIYF.

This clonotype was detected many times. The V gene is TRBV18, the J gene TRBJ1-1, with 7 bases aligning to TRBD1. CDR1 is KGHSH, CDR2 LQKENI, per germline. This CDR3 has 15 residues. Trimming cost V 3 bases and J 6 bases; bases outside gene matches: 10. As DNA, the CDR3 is TGTGCCAGCTCACCTAAAACAGGGGAGTCCTCTGAAGCTTTCTTT. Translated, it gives CASSPKTGESSEAFF.

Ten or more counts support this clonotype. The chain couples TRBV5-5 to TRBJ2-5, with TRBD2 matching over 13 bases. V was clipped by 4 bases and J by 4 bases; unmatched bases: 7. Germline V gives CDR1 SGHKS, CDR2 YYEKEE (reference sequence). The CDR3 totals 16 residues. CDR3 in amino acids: CASSETSGGGRETQYF. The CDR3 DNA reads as TGTGCCAGCAGCGAAACTAGCGGGGGGGGCAGAGAGACCCAGTACTTC. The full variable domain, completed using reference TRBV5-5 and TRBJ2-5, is DAGVTQSPTHLIKTRGQQVTLRCSPISGHKSVSWYQQVLGQGPQFIFQYYEKEERGRGNFPDRFSARQFPNYSSELNVNALLLGDSALYLCASSETSGGGRETQYFGPGTRLLVL.

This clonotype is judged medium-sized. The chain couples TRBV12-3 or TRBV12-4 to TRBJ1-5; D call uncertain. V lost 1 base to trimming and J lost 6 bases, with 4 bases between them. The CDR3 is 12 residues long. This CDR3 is CASSLDGQPQHF. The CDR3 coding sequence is TGTGCCAGCAGTTTAGACGGTCAGCCCCAGCATTTT.

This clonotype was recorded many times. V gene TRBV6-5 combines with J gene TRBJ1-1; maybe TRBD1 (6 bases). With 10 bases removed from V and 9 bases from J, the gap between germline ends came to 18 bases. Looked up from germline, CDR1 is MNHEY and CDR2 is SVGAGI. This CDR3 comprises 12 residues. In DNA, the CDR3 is TGTGCCACCCGCCCGGGGGGCGGAAAAGCTTTCTTT. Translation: CATRPGGGKAFF.

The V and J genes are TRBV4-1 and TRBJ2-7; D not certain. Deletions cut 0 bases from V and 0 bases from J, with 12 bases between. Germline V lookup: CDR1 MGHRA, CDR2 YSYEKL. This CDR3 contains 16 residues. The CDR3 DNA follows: TGCGCCAGCAGCCAAGATGCGGCGCTTAGCTCCTACGAGCAGTACTTC. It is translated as CASSQDAALSSYEQYF.

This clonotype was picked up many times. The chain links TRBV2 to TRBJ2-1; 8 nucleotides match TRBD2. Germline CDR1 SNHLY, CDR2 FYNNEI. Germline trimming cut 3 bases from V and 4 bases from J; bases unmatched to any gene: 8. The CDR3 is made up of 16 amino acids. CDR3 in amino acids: CASSEWASGYYNEQFF. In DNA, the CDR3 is TGTGCCAGCAGTGAGTGGGCTAGCGGGTATTACAATGAGCAGTTCTTC.